This TCR beta chain was retrieved from a study of blood T cells in healthy people across ages. This clonotype showed up just once. Its antigen is undetermined. Germline V gene sequence: CDR1 SGHTA, CDR2 FQGNSA. The CDR3 spans 11 residues. V dropped 4 bases and J dropped 15 bases, with 13 bases sitting between them. Broader study findings: Higher naive T cell percentage went strongly together with higher TCR beta diversity. Roughly linear age-related decline in beta diversity appeared, significant by age about 40.

With a J-beta primer mix and a sample-barcoded 5' primer, a second PCR ran 7 to 11 cycles. TCRdb re-analysed the 5' RACE reads in MiXCR, keeping a single row per CDR3 protein. The table shows roughly 800,000 distinct CDR3 sequences, with roughly 25% occurring only once. Researchers report isolating at least 6.5 million PBMCs per sample. The same specimen was also included in a second study, on T cells of mothers and their children. From that paper: In this cohort, donors were three healthy Caucasian mothers plus their six children.

The chain carries TRBV7-2 and TRBJ2-1; D may match TRBD1 or TRBD2 (5 bases each). The sequenced sample consisted of blood. The sequence came from a boy under 18 in good health. The CDR3 bases are TGTGCCAGCAGCTATACGGGGCTAGCGTTCTTC. Amino acid sequence: CASSYTGLAFF. The full variable domain, with the rest looked up from reference TRBV7-2 and TRBJ2-1, is GAGVSQSPSNKVTEKGKDVELRCDPISGHTALYWYRQSLGQGLEFLIYFQGNSAPDKSGLPSDRFSAERTGGSVSTLTIQRTQQEDSAVYLCASSYTGLAFFGPGTRLTVL.